This T cell receptor beta chain is drawn from a study of T cells in Graves' hyperthyroidism and ophthalmopathy. The study's findings and limits: In blood, most of the thyroid clonotypes expanded above 0.001 were also present.

It was RNA transcripts that yielded the amplified TCR beta CDR3 regions. The HTBI set primed first-round TCR CDR3 RT-PCR. TCRdb re-derived calls from the multiplex PCR reads in MiXCR, one entry per CDR3 protein. The sample gives more than 650,000 distinct CDR3 sequences, approximately 14% of which show up once; roughly 10% is in the top ten. The sample holds many counts of this clonotype. The antigen is not known. V was clipped by 0 bases and J by 4 bases, with 13 bases between them. The CDR3 consists of 15 residues. Germline loops: CDR1 GTSNPN, CDR2 SVGIG (reference sequence). The chain carries TRBV30 and TRBJ2-1; D unclear. Sequencing was carried out using blood. The receptor was isolated from a young woman with Graves' hyperthyroidism. CDR3 sequence (DNA): TGTGCCTGGAGTGTAATGTCTCATGATTACAATGAGCAGTTCTTC. Protein product: CAWSVMSHDYNEQFF.